This is a list of T cell receptor beta chains from one sample in a study of cytomegalovirus exposure and HLA in healthy donors. Clones were read by immunoSEQ multiplex PCR, and TCRdb kept only the in-frame ones, dropping some. The sample shows roughly 330,000 clones, approximately 86% of them seen only once. Input material: PBMCs. Every receptor here comes from a woman in her 30s in good health and CMV-seropositive. Each CDR3 is given with its conserved first and last residue. Fields, in order: CDR3 length, clone size, J gene, V gene, D gene, CDR3 DNA, CDR3 protein. The D gene is left open where the match is weak. The size of a clone is reported for some rows only, either as once, few or many, or as a class for expanded clones.

>15|-|TRBJ2-1|TRBV7-9|-
TGTGCCAGCAGTCCCCCCACTAGCTCATACAATGAGCAGTTCTTC
CASSPPTSSYNEQFF
>13|-|TRBJ1-2|TRBV14|-
TGTGCCAGCAGCCCTTCGGGCCTGTATGGCTACACCTTC
CASSPSGLYGYTF
>15|-|TRBJ2-2|TRBV7-3|-
TGTGCCAGCAGCTTAACCGCGACGAACACCGGGGAGCTGTTTTTT
CASSLTATNTGELFF
>14|-|TRBJ1-5|TRBV7-8|-
TGTGCCAGCAGCTTAGGAGGGGGTGGGCAGCCCCAGCATTTT
CASSLGGGGQPQHF
>18|once|TRBJ2-1|TRBV29-1|TRBD2
TGCAGCGTTTGGGACCCCGCGGGACTAGCGGGGATCTACAATGAGCAGTTCTTC
CSVWDPAGLAGIYNEQFF
>14|-|TRBJ2-3|TRBV9|TRBD1
TGTGCCAGCAGCACGACAGGGGGACTAGATACGCAGTATTTT
CASSTTGGLDTQYF
>14|-|TRBJ2-1|TRBV7-8|-
TGTGCCAGCAGCTTAAGGGGTCAGGGCAATGAGCAGTTCTTC
CASSLRGQGNEQFF
>15|-|TRBJ2-3|TRBV4-3|-
TGCGCCAGCAGCCCCGGACTAACTGACACAGATACGCAGTATTTT
CASSPGLTDTDTQYF
>15|few|TRBJ2-4|TRBV29-1|-
TGCAGCGTTGTCGGTCTTAATTTAGCCAAAAACATTCAGTACTTC
CSVVGLNLAKNIQYF
>14|-|TRBJ2-7|TRBV2|-
TGTGCCAGCGCGGGAAGGCTCGGTTCCTACGAGCAGTACTTC
CASAGRLGSYEQYF
>15|-|TRBJ2-1|TRBV6-5|TRBD1
TGTGCCAGCAGCTATGGGACAGGATACACCAATGAGCAGTTCTTC
CASSYGTGYTNEQFF
>15|-|TRBJ2-2|TRBV6-5|TRBD1
TGTGCCAGCAGTCTCTACAGGGGGGACACCGGGGAGCTGTTTTTT
CASSLYRGDTGELFF
>14|-|TRBJ2-7|TRBV7-6|TRBD2
TGTGCCAGCAGCATTAGCGGGAGGGCCTTCGAGCAGTACTTC
CASSISGRAFEQYF
>13|-|TRBJ1-2|TRBV19|-
TGTGCCAGTAGTCTTGACAAGTTCTATGGCTACACCTTC
CASSLDKFYGYTF
>16|-|TRBJ1-5|TRBV28|TRBD1
TGTGCCAGCAGTTTAGCCGACAGGGGCGTAGACCAGCCCCAGCATTTT
CASSLADRGVDQPQHF
>16|-|TRBJ2-7|TRBV5-6|TRBD2
TGTGCCAGCAGCTTGGATCCGGGAGGGATCCCATACGAGCAGTACTTC
CASSLDPGGIPYEQYF
>15|-|TRBJ2-1|TRBV6-1|TRBD2
TGTGCCAGCGCGAGACTAGCGGGAGTCTCAGATGAGCAGTTCTTC
CASARLAGVSDEQFF
>13|-|TRBJ2-7|TRBV19|-
TGTGCCAGTAGTACCCTCAGGGGCGGCGAGCAGTACTTC
CASSTLRGGEQYF
>15|-|TRBJ2-2|TRBV4-2|-
TGTGCCAGCAGCCAAGTGATGGGAGGAACCGGGGAGCTGTTTTTT
CASSQVMGGTGELFF
>15|-|TRBJ2-7|TRBV9|TRBD2
TGTGCCAGCAGCGTAGATGCGGGAGGGACCTACGAGCAGTACTTC
CASSVDAGGTYEQYF
>12|-|TRBJ2-5|TRBV7-6|-
TGTGCCAGCAGCTATTCGGAAGAGACCCAGTACTTC
CASSYSEETQYF
>12|-|TRBJ1-2|TRBV7-2|-
TGTGCCAGCACAGGGGATCACTATGGCTACACCTTC
CASTGDHYGYTF
>15|-|TRBJ2-1|TRBV28|TRBD2
TGTGCCAGTAGAGTGGGGGGACTAGCAAGCGATGAGCAGTTCTTC
CASRVGGLASDEQFF
>14|-|TRBJ2-7|TRBV7-3|TRBD2
TGTGCCAGCAGCTTAAAGCGGGAAAGGGCCGAGCAGTACTTC
CASSLKRERAEQYF
>19|-|TRBJ2-1|TRBV9|TRBD2
TGTGCCAGCAGCACTCCGGGACTAGCGGTTAAGAGCTCCTACAATGAGCAGTTCTTC
CASSTPGLAVKSSYNEQFF
>10|-|TRBJ2-1|TRBV20-1|-
TGCAGTGCTGGGACATGGACGTTAGTCTTC
CSAGTWTLVF
>12|-|TRBJ2-7|TRBV2|TRBD2
TGTGCCAGCAGGGGAGGGATCTACGAGCAGTACTTC
CASRGGIYEQYF
>10|-|TRBJ2-1|TRBV29-1|-
TGCAGCGCCGCCGGGGTAGAGCAGTTCTTC
CSAAGVEQFF
>15|once|TRBJ2-1|TRBV27|-
TGTGCCAGCAGTTTGCAGGGTTCTTCCTACAATGAGCAGTTCTTC
CASSLQGSSYNEQFF
>12|once|TRBJ1-2|TRBV27|-
TGTGCCAGCAGAATGACAGGCTATGGCTACACCTTC
CASRMTGYGYTF
>18|-|TRBJ1-2|TRBV28|-
TGTGCCAGCAGTTTATCCCTGACCGACGTCGAATCTAACTATGGCTACACCTTC
CASSLSLTDVESNYGYTF
>11|-|TRBJ1-2|TRBV6-6|-
TGTGCCAGCACGTGGGGGGACGGCTACACCTTC
CASTWGDGYTF
>16|-|TRBJ1-5|TRBV28|TRBD1
TGTGCCAGCAGACCTCTGGACAGGGGAACAAATCAGCCCCAGCATTTT
CASRPLDRGTNQPQHF
>17|-|TRBJ1-1|TRBV5-1|-
TGCGCCAGCAGCACCACAGGGTCTTTGGGAATGAACACTGAAGCTTTCTTT
CASSTTGSLGMNTEAFF
>16|-|TRBJ2-1|TRBV27|TRBD2
TGTGCCAGCAGTTCCGGGACTAGCGGGGAGCTGAATGAGCAGTTCTTC
CASSSGTSGELNEQFF
>15|-|TRBJ1-4|TRBV28|TRBD1
TGTGCCAGCAGGATCCAGGGGGACAGTAATGAAAAACTGTTTTTT
CASRIQGDSNEKLFF
>15|-|TRBJ2-5|TRBV5-1|TRBD1
TGCGCCAGCAGCTTGGAGACAGGGCGCGTGGAGACCCAGTACTTC
CASSLETGRVETQYF
>14|-|TRBJ1-1|TRBV5-6|-
TGTGCCAGCTCCCCCGGCGGGCAGCCTGCCCATGCTTTCTTT
CASSPGGQPAHAFF
>14|-|TRBJ2-7|TRBV9|TRBD2
TGTGCCAGCAGCGCAGATCGGACTAGCCGCGAGCAGTACTTC
CASSADRTSREQYF
>15|-|TRBJ1-5|TRBV9|TRBD1
TGTGCCAGCAGCCCTCGGACAGGACCTGATCAGCCCCAGCATTTT
CASSPRTGPDQPQHF
>16|-|TRBJ2-3|TRBV11-2|-
TGTGCCAGCAGCCCACAGGGTTTCGGCTCAACCGATACGCAGTATTTT
CASSPQGFGSTDTQYF
>14|-|TRBJ2-7|TRBV29-1|TRBD1
TGCAGCGTTCCAGGTACAGGGGGCTGGGACGAGCAGTACTTC
CSVPGTGGWDEQYF
>13|-|TRBJ2-7|TRBV7-6|-
TGTGCCAGCAGCCTAGCCCCAGGAGACGAGCAGTACTTC
CASSLAPGDEQYF
>12|-|TRBJ1-1|TRBV5-8|-
TGTGCCAGCAGCTACGGCGGGACTGAAGCTTTCTTT
CASSYGGTEAFF
>15|-|TRBJ2-3|TRBV9|TRBD1
TGTGCCAGCAGTTACAGGGGGCGGTACACAGATACGCAGTATTTT
CASSYRGRYTDTQYF
>17|-|TRBJ1-3|TRBV9|-
TGTGCCAGCAGCGTAGACACCGACGCAGGGTACGGAAACACCATATATTTT
CASSVDTDAGYGNTIYF
>13|once|TRBJ1-1|TRBV30|-
TGTGCCTGGAGTGTAGGGGAGAACACTGAAGCTTTCTTT
CAWSVGENTEAFF
>17|-|TRBJ2-3|TRBV5-1|-
TGCGCCAGCAGCTTGTTTCCAGTGAGGAGTCCCACAGATACGCAGTATTTT
CASSLFPVRSPTDTQYF
>15|-|TRBJ2-5|TRBV5-1|-
TGCGCCAGCAGCTTGGGCTGGCCAGTCCAAGAGACCCAGTACTTC
CASSLGWPVQETQYF
>14|-|TRBJ2-7|TRBV6-5|TRBD2
TGTGCCAGCAGTTACTCCCCGCGGGGGTACGAGCAGTACTTC
CASSYSPRGYEQYF
>15|-|TRBJ2-2|TRBV27|-
TGTGCCAGCAGTTTCTCCCAAGGGGTTGTCGGGGAGCTGTTTTTT
CASSFSQGVVGELFF
>12|-|TRBJ2-2|TRBV19|-
TGTGCCAGTACTCAGGGTCCCGGGGAGCTGTTTTTT
CASTQGPGELFF
>16|once|TRBJ2-2|TRBV28|-
TGTGCCAGCAGTTTTCGAATGGGAGGGGGCACCGGGGAGCTGTTTTTT
CASSFRMGGGTGELFF
>14|-|TRBJ1-1|TRBV27|-
TGTGCCAGCAGTTTCCAGGGGACGTACACTGAAGCTTTCTTT
CASSFQGTYTEAFF